This T cell receptor beta chain was sequenced during a study of T cell changes during pregnancy in multiple sclerosis (dated by TCRdb to the late 2010s). In the study overall: The study examined how the T cell repertoire changed over the course of pregnancy in women with multiple sclerosis.

A word on this clone: No antigen is known for it. Base qualities are missing; no much larger clone stands one base away.

Libraries were prepared through the immunoSEQ multiplex PCR assay. TCRdb re-hosts the immuneACCESS table, in-frame sequences only. Its copies lack some clones; in the studies checked, an unresolved V gene accounts for under half of them, and the cause for the rest is not known. This sample lists some 80,000 clones; roughly 90% were detected once. Of the sample, roughly 1% falls within the top ten clones. This receptor was taken from a female donor in good health, enrolled as a control in a pregnancy study. The starting material was peripheral blood, obtained in the first trimester of pregnancy.

Read as DNA, the sequence is TGTGCCAGCAGTGACCGGACTAGCGGGGGACAAGAGACCCAGTACTTC. Its protein reads: CASSDRTSGGQETQYF. The chain is assembled from TRBV2 and TRBJ2-5, and 13 junctional nucleotides match TRBD2. The junction shows trimming of 3 bases on V and 2 bases on J, and the gene matches do not reach 3 bases of it. The germline V gene yields SNHLY for CDR1 and FYNNEI for CDR2. From cysteine to phenylalanine, the CDR3 is 16 amino acids long. The kept DNA is CDR3 alone, 48 bases in frame from the first base.